The next 31 T cell receptor beta chains were all read from a single sample in a study of PD-1 blockade in mismatch repair-deficient tumors (dated 2017 in TCRdb). Receptor amplification or capture employed the immunoSEQ multiplex PCR assay. The table comes from immuneACCESS by way of TCRdb, which keeps in-frame sequences with V and J called. Part of the clones is missing from these tables; in studies checked, under half for an unresolved V gene and the rest for unknown reasons. The sample data list under 50,000 clones, and over 70% of these were observed just once. The ten largest clones capture around 0.99% of the sample. The sample in question was PBMCs, obtained about 38 weeks after starting pembrolizumab. Receptors were obtained from an adult with mismatch repair-deficient cancer.

The chain carries TRBV18 and TRBJ1-5, with D maybe TRBD1 (6 bases). The CDR3 sequence is 16 residues long. The germline V gene has CDR1 KGHSH and CDR2 LQKENI. V was trimmed by 6 bases and J by 4 bases, leaving 19 bases between them. The CDR3 loop reads CASSPGEGRVNQPQHF. CDR3 bases: TGTGCCAGCTCTCCAGGGGAGGGACGGGTAAATCAGCCCCAGCATTTT. The full variable domain, its missing parts supplied by reference TRBV18 and TRBJ1-5, is NAGVMQNPRHLVRRRGQEARLRCSPMKGHSHVYWYRQLPEEGLKFMVYLQKENIIDESGMPKERFSAEFPKEGPSILRIQQVVRGDSAAYFCASSPGEGRVNQPQHFGDGTRLSIL.

The rearrangement uses TRBV7-2 and TRBJ2-7; 7 bases fit TRBD2. This CDR3 contains 17 residues. V lost 8 bases to trimming and J lost 2 bases; unmatched junction nucleotides: 18. Germline V gives CDR1 SGHTA, CDR2 FQGNSA. CDR3 region: CASGLTSRLAGAYEQYF. CDR3 coding DNA: TGTGCCAGCGGACTTACATCCCGACTGGCGGGAGCCTACGAGCAGTACTTC.

The rearrangement joins TRBV7-9 to TRBJ2-5, with 12 bases that match TRBD1. CDR3 length: 15 residues. CDR1 and CDR2 from the germline V gene are SEHNR and FQNEAQ (reference sequence). With V trimmed by 4 bases and J by 4 bases, 4 bases remained unmatched. The chain's CDR3 is CASSSPGQGAETQYF. In DNA, the CDR3 is TGTGCCAGCAGCTCACCGGGACAGGGGGCAGAGACCCAGTACTTC.

The chain is built from TRBV5-1 and TRBJ2-6; D possibly corresponds to TRBD1 (5 bases). V was trimmed by 1 base and J by 0 bases, leaving 8 bases between them. The CDR3 covers 16 residues. Germline CDR1 is SGHRS and CDR2 is YFSETQ. Here the CDR3 DNA reads TGCGCCAGCAGCTTGCAGGGAATCTCTGGGGCCAACGTCCTGACTTTC. Residues: CASSLQGISGANVLTF.

The rearrangement uses TRBV4-1 and TRBJ1-1; D unresolved. V was trimmed by 3 bases and J by 3 bases, leaving 11 bases between them. The V gene's germline CDR1 is MGHRA and CDR2 YSYEKL. CDR3 length: 14 residues. Here the CDR3 DNA reads TGCGCCAGCAGCCAGGTAGACTTTGACACTGAAGCTTTCTTT. It encodes CASSQVDFDTEAFF.

The count of this clone is one. In DNA, the CDR3 is TGTGCCAGCAGCTTAAAACCAGCGGGAGGCACAGATACGCAGTATTTT. It encodes CASSLKPAGGTDTQYF. The rearrangement joins TRBV7-3 to TRBJ2-3; 8 nucleotides agree with TRBD2. CDR3 size: 16 residues. J lost 1 base, V lost 1 base, and 4 bases had no gene match. Germline V gene data show CDR1 as SGHTA and CDR2 as FQGTGA.

This chain joins TRBV7-9 and TRBJ2-1; no firm D call. CDR1 is SEHNR and CDR2 is FQNEAQ in the germline V gene (reference sequence). The CDR3 loop spans 15 amino acids. V was trimmed by 3 bases and J by 8 bases, leaving 17 bases between them. The CDR3 here is CASSFDGHARDEQFF. CDR3 in DNA: TGTGCCAGCAGCTTTGACGGCCACGCACGGGATGAGCAGTTCTTC.

The chain carries TRBV6-1 and TRBJ2-7, with 10 nucleotides matching TRBD2. V lost 8 bases, J lost 5 bases, and 6 bases stayed unmatched. The CDR3 is 13 amino acids. Germline-derived CDR1 and CDR2 are MNHNS and SASEGT. CDR3 loop: CASSQREGHEQYF. For the CDR3, the DNA is TGTGCCAGCTCCCAGCGGGAGGGACACGAGCAGTACTTC.

J is TRBJ1-4 and V is TRBV18; maybe TRBD1 (6 bases). Germline V lookup: CDR1 KGHSH, CDR2 LQKENI. The CDR3 spans 14 residues. V lost 3 bases to trimming and J lost 5 bases, with 10 bases between them. This CDR3 is CASSPGQSNEKLFF. In DNA, the CDR3 is TGTGCCAGCTCACCGGGACAAAGCAATGAAAAACTGTTTTTT.

The chain couples TRBV30 to TRBJ2-3, with 12 bases that match TRBD2. This CDR3 is 13 amino acids long. J lost 7 bases, V lost 1 base, and 0 bases had no gene match. CDR1 is GTSNPN, CDR2 SVGIG, per germline (reference sequence). The CDR3 nucleotides are TGTGCCTGGAGTGGGACTAGCGGGAATACGCAGTATTTT. As protein: CAWSGTSGNTQYF.

The chain couples TRBV29-1 to TRBJ2-7, with TRBD1 identical over 9 bases. Trimming at V came to 7 bases and at J to 3 bases, leaving 4 bases not matched to a gene. The CDR3 totals 12 residues. Germline V lookup: CDR1 SQVTM, CDR2 ANQGSEA. CDR3 DNA: TGCAGCGCCGGGACAGGGAACTACGAGCAGTACTTC. It translates to CSAGTGNYEQYF.

This chain links TRBV7-2 with TRBJ2-3, with TRBD2 matching over 10 bases. There are 15 residues in the CDR3. With V trimmed by 5 bases and J by 4 bases, 6 bases remained unmatched. Per germline, CDR1 SGHTA and CDR2 FQGNSA. The CDR3 loop reads CASSISGRHSDTQYF. For the CDR3, the DNA is TGTGCCAGCAGCATTAGCGGGAGGCATTCAGATACGCAGTATTTT.

This chain connects TRBV4-1 to TRBJ2-1, with 7 bases aligning to TRBD1. Trimming at V came to 0 bases and at J to 8 bases, leaving 4 bases not matched to a gene. CDR3 size: 14 residues. The germline V gene has CDR1 MGHRA and CDR2 YSYEKL. As DNA, the CDR3 is TGCGCCAGCAGCCAAGACCAGGGGGTGTATGAGCAGTTCTTC. Its translation is CASSQDQGVYEQFF.

This rearrangement joins TRBV28 to TRBJ2-5, with D perhaps TRBD2 (5 bases). V lost 2 bases and J lost 7, with 17 bases in between. The germline gives CDR1 MDHEN, CDR2 SYDVKM. This CDR3 has 15 amino acids. CDR3 nucleotide sequence: TGTGCCAGCAGTTTAAGGCGGGCATTGCTGTTGACCCAGTACTTC. Amino acids: CASSLRRALLLTQYF. Complete variable domain (other parts from reference TRBV28 and TRBJ2-5): DVKVTQSSRYLVKRTGEKVFLECVQDMDHENMFWYRQDPGLGLRLIYFSYDVKMKEKGDIPEGYSVSREKKERFSLILESASTNQTSMYLCASSLRRALLLTQYFGPGTRLLVL.

The rearrangement links TRBV6-1 to TRBJ2-3; D not resolved. CDR3 size: 14 residues. The ends were cut back, 3 bases at V and 0 bases at J, with 7 bases in the middle. CDR1 is MNHNS, CDR2 SASEGT, per germline. CDR3 sequence (DNA): TGTGCCAGCAGTGACGTCACTAGCACAGATACGCAGTATTTT. Translated: CASSDVTSTDTQYF.

This clone was recorded once. CDR3 region: CASSQQLNTEAFF. In DNA, the CDR3 is TGTGCCAGCAGTCAACAATTGAACACTGAAGCTTTCTTT. V and J are TRBV6-5 and TRBJ1-1, with D uncertain. The germline gives CDR1 MNHEY, CDR2 SVGAGI. V lost 5 bases, J lost 0 bases, and 7 bases lay in between. CDR3 size: 13 residues.

The rearrangement uses TRBV14 and TRBJ1-1, with D perhaps TRBD1 (6 bases). CDR1 SGHDN and CDR2 FVKESK come from the germline V gene. The CDR3 extends over 15 amino acids. Trimming removed 4 bases from V and 4 bases from J, with 16 bases in between. CDR3 in amino acids: CASSLIRGRVTEAFF. CDR3 nucleotides: TGTGCCAGCAGCCTGATTAGGGGGAGGGTCACTGAAGCTTTCTTT.

This clone was counted between two and nine times. The chain is built from TRBV28 and TRBJ2-1; a possible D gene is TRBD1 (5 bases). Deletions cut 1 base from V and 2 bases from J, with 21 bases between. CDR1 and CDR2 from the germline V gene are MDHEN and SYDVKM. CDR3 size: 19 residues. CDR3 protein: CASSLSRTSPSVTYNEQFF. The CDR3 DNA reads TGTGCCAGCAGTTTATCTAGGACATCCCCCTCGGTAACCTACAATGAGCAGTTCTTC.

CDR3 region: CASSELGSSTNEQYF. In nucleotides, the CDR3 is TGTGCCAGCAGTGAACTAGGGAGTAGTACGAACGAGCAGTACTTC. V and J are TRBV6-1 and TRBJ2-7; a weak D match, TRBD2 (5 bases). Trimming removed 2 bases from V and 5 bases from J, with 16 bases in between. The CDR3 is 15 amino acids. Germline lookup yields CDR1 MNHNS and CDR2 SASEGT.

The V and J genes are TRBV4-2 and TRBJ2-3; D may be TRBD2 (6 bases). V was cut by 2 bases and J by 0 bases, with 18 bases left in between. Germline CDR1 reads LGHNA; CDR2 reads YNFKEQ. The CDR3 consists of 18 residues. For the CDR3, the DNA is TGTGCCAGCAGCCAACTATACGAAGCGGGTCCGAGCACAGATACGCAGTATTTT. This gives the protein CASSQLYEAGPSTDTQYF.

Written as DNA, the CDR3 is TGTGCCAGTAGTATAAGACTAGCGGGCTACAATGAGCAGTTCTTC. Translated: CASSIRLAGYNEQFF. This chain uses TRBV19 with TRBJ2-1, with TRBD2 matching over 10 bases. Germline CDR1 and CDR2: LNHDA and SQIVND (reference sequence). The length of the CDR3 is 15 residues. V shed 2 bases and J 3 bases; nucleotides not matched to a gene: 1.

The chain recombines TRBV9 with TRBJ2-1; 13 bases match TRBD2. With V trimmed by 4 bases and J by 7 bases, 5 bases remained unmatched. Germline CDR1 is SGDLS and CDR2 is YYNGEE. This CDR3 has 15 residues. CDR3 DNA: TGTGCCAGCAGCCCAGGACTAGCGGGAGATAATGAGCAGTTCTTC. It codes for CASSPGLAGDNEQFF. The complete variable domain, with remaining parts taken from reference TRBV9 and TRBJ2-1, reads DSGVTQTPKHLITATGQRVTLRCSPRSGDLSVYWYQQSLDQGLQFLIQYYNGEERAKGNILERFSAQQFPDLHSELNLSSLELGDSALYFCASSPGLAGDNEQFFGPGTRLTVL.

This clone was recorded once. This chain links TRBV6-1 with TRBJ2-1; 9 positions agree with TRBD2. CDR1 is MNHNS, CDR2 SASEGT, per germline. This CDR3 comprises 14 residues. Germline trimming cut 7 bases from V and 9 bases from J; bases unmatched to any gene: 10. DNA for the CDR3: TGTGCCAGCACTCCGAGCGGGGGGCGCGGTGAGCAGTTCTTC. It yields the protein CASTPSGGRGEQFF.

The chain is built from TRBV5-1 and TRBJ2-3, with 8 bases that match TRBD2. The CDR3 has 16 residues. Per germline, CDR1 SGHRS and CDR2 YFSETQ. J was trimmed by 3 bases and V by 5 bases; bases with no gene match: 11. CDR3 in DNA: TGCGCCAGCAGTTACCGCGGCGGGAGGATGACAGATACGCAGTATTTT. Translation: CASSYRGGRMTDTQYF.

The chain combines TRBV18 with TRBJ2-2; a weak D match, TRBD2 (5 bases). Between the trimmed V and J ends, which lost 2 bases and 0 bases, there was a span of 10 bases. The CDR3 totals 16 residues. CDR1 and CDR2 (germline): KGHSH, LQKENI. The CDR3 coding sequence is TGTGCCAGCTCACCAGCGGGCAGCTCGAACACCGGGGAGCTGTTTTTT. Amino acids: CASSPAGSSNTGELFF.

The chain links TRBV4-1 to TRBJ2-7; D possibly corresponds to TRBD2 (6 bases). Germline V gene data show CDR1 as MGHRA and CDR2 as YSYEKL. This CDR3 has 19 amino acids. Trimming left V 4 bases short and J 3 bases short, with 28 bases between. As DNA, the CDR3 is TGCGCCAGCAGCCTAAGATCGGGGGTCGGGGGAGCGAGTCTCTACGAGCAGTACTTC. Amino acids: CASSLRSGVGGASLYEQYF.

This clone occurred once. The rearrangement joins TRBV6-1 to TRBJ1-5, with a tentative D call TRBD1 (6 bases). Germline V gene sequence: CDR1 MNHNS, CDR2 SASEGT. The CDR3 extends over 14 amino acids. V was pared by 8 bases and J by 2 bases, with 13 bases between. The CDR3 nucleotides read TGTGCCAGCGGGGACATTCAAGGCAATCAGCCCCAGCATTTT. Translated, it gives CASGDIQGNQPQHF.

This clone was detected once. The CDR3 region is CASSAPRFGYTF. The CDR3 DNA reads as TGTGCCAGCAGCGCCCCTCGGTTTGGCTACACCTTC. This sequence joins TRBV9 and TRBJ1-2; D not resolved. Germline-derived CDR1 and CDR2 are SGDLS and YYNGEE. The V end was cut by 3 bases, the J end by 7 bases, with 10 bases between. The CDR3 runs to 12 residues.

The V call is TRBV7-3, the J call TRBJ2-3; 12 bases are shared with TRBD2. The CDR3 runs to 16 residues. CDR1 SGHTA and CDR2 FQGTGA come from the germline V gene. Trimming cost V 4 bases and J 3 bases; bases outside gene matches: 5. The CDR3 spells CASSSASGRVTDTQYF. For the CDR3, the DNA is TGTGCCAGCAGCTCTGCTAGCGGGAGGGTAACAGATACGCAGTATTTT.

The chain employs TRBV11-3 and TRBJ2-2; D is possibly TRBD2 (5 bases). Germline V lookup: CDR1 SGHNT, CDR2 YENEEA. The length of the CDR3 is 14 residues. Trimming left V 1 base short and J 2 bases short, with 5 bases between. CDR3 loop: CASSLGTNTGELFF. In DNA, the CDR3 is TGTGCCAGCAGCTTAGGGACTAACACCGGGGAGCTGTTTTTT.

The chain uses TRBV11-1 and TRBJ2-1, with 8 bases that match TRBD2. CDR3 length: 15 amino acids. Trimming cost V 1 base and J 9 bases; bases outside gene matches: 8. Germline CDR1 reads SGHAT; CDR2 reads FQDESV (reference sequence). CDR3 protein: CASSLEAGVPGEQFF. The CDR3 DNA sequence: TGTGCCAGCAGCTTAGAAGCGGGAGTCCCGGGTGAGCAGTTCTTC.